These T cell receptor beta chains were read from a single sample in a study of patients and donors after allogeneic stem cell transplantation. MiXCR was run by TCRdb on the RT-PCR reads, yielding one entry per CDR3 protein. This sample has 65,000 to 80,000 distinct CDR3 sequences, with about 26% found just once. Sequenced: blood, either unsorted or a sorted T cell fraction (not recorded which). The receptors were sampled from a human donor who was either an allogeneic HSCT recipient or a stem cell or donor lymphocyte infusion donor (not recorded which). It is not recorded whose cells these are; they may come from a transplant donor. Each CDR3 is given without its conserved first and last residue. D genes are given only for firm matches.

J: TRBJ2-1; V: TRBV3-1; D: .; CDR3: ASSQVTKAGLNEQF
J: TRBJ1-6; V: TRBV3-1; D: TRBD1; CDR3: ASSLMGQTYNSPLH
J: TRBJ2-7; V: TRBV4-2; D: TRBD2; CDR3: ASSQGASGTYEQY
J: TRBJ2-1; V: TRBV5-6; D: TRBD2; CDR3: ASSPRLAGKIYNEQF
J: TRBJ1-5; V: TRBV30; D: .; CDR3: AWSVVRSQPQH
J: TRBJ2-3; V: TRBV10-3; D: TRBD2; CDR3: AIAPRSSGNVNTQY
J: TRBJ2-1; V: TRBV3-1; D: TRBD2; CDR3: ATSLTSGPWDEQF
J: TRBJ1-6; V: TRBV27; D: .; CDR3: ASSIRGLYNSPLH
J: TRBJ1-6; V: TRBV5-1; D: .; CDR3: ASRPARMNNNSPLH
J: TRBJ2-3; V: TRBV7-9; D: .; CDR3: ASSSTGLRTDTQY
J: TRBJ1-5; V: TRBV4-1; D: .; CDR3: ASSRLVVGQPQH
J: TRBJ2-3; V: TRBV4-1; D: TRBD1; CDR3: ASSQRQQGKGTDTQY
J: TRBJ1-4; V: TRBV5-1; D: .; CDR3: ASSLGVVTNEKLF
J: TRBJ1-4; V: TRBV5-1; D: TRBD1; CDR3: ASSITGGAFEKLF
J: TRBJ1-3; V: TRBV12-3/TRBV12-4; D: .; CDR3: ASSGNSGNTIY
J: TRBJ2-4; V: TRBV7-8; D: TRBD1; CDR3: ASSTRQGARDIQY
J: TRBJ2-4; V: TRBV20-1; D: TRBD1; CDR3: SAPDAGTGGKNQY
J: TRBJ2-5; V: TRBV2; D: .; CDR3: ASTGDGSGTQY
J: TRBJ1-2; V: TRBV20-1; D: .; CDR3: SAREVTLYGYT
J: TRBJ2-3; V: TRBV12-3/TRBV12-4; D: .; CDR3: ASSSRGTDTQY
J: TRBJ1-1; V: TRBV4-2; D: .; CDR3: ASSHLDTEAF
J: TRBJ1-5; V: TRBV6-2/TRBV6-3; D: .; CDR3: ASSFSGDGSNQPQH
J: TRBJ1-3; V: TRBV12-3/TRBV12-4; D: TRBD1; CDR3: ASSPYMTGAAGNTIY
J: TRBJ1-5; V: TRBV12-3/TRBV12-4; D: TRBD1; CDR3: ASSSTGTGKYGNQPQH
J: TRBJ2-2; V: TRBV12-3/TRBV12-4; D: .; CDR3: ASTFRVENTGELF
J: TRBJ1-4; V: TRBV7-7; D: .; CDR3: ASSFGLNEKLF
J: TRBJ2-3; V: TRBV5-4; D: .; CDR3: ASSLESSFRGDTQY
J: TRBJ1-2; V: TRBV18; D: .; CDR3: ASSPDRSYGYT
J: TRBJ2-2; V: TRBV5-8; D: TRBD2; CDR3: ASSFRLAGPTGELF
J: TRBJ1-1; V: TRBV7-6; D: .; CDR3: ASSLELGTAEAF
J: TRBJ1-1; V: TRBV7-2; D: TRBD1; CDR3: ASSEDRRTEAF
J: TRBJ2-3; V: TRBV7-3; D: .; CDR3: ASSLEGIDTQY
J: TRBJ1-2; V: TRBV7-9; D: .; CDR3: ASSLDLWEGPHLYGYT
J: TRBJ1-2; V: TRBV12-3/TRBV12-4; D: TRBD1; CDR3: ASSSLTGGKGYT
J: TRBJ2-7; V: TRBV3-1; D: TRBD2; CDR3: ASSHPGGYEQY
J: TRBJ2-7; V: TRBV4-2; D: TRBD1; CDR3: ASSRPGQGPFGEQY